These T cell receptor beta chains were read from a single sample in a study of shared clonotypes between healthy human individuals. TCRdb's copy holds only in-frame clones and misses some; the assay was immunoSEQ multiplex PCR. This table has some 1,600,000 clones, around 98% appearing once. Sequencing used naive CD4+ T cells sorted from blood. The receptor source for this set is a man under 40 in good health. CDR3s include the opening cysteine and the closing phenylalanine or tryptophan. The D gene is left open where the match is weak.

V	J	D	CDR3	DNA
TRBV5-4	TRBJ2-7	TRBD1	CASSWDRAGEQYF	TGTGCCAGCAGCTGGGACAGGGCGGGCGAGCAGTACTTC
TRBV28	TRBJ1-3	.	CASSLKSQSGNTIYF	TGTGCCAGCAGTTTAAAAAGTCAGTCTGGAAACACCATATATTTT
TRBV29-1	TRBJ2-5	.	CSVEGFLGGSQETQYF	TGCAGCGTTGAAGGTTTTCTCGGCGGTAGCCAAGAGACCCAGTACTTC
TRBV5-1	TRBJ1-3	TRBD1	CASSDQGASGNTIYF	TGCGCCAGCAGCGATCAGGGGGCCTCTGGAAACACCATATATTTT
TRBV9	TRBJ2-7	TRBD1	CASSVSLAQGAYEQYF	TGTGCCAGCAGCGTATCCCTTGCACAGGGGGCATACGAGCAGTACTTC
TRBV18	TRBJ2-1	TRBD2	CASSRGTSGHNEQFF	TGTGCCAGCTCGCGTGGGACTAGCGGACACAATGAGCAGTTCTTC
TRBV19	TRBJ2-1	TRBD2	CASTRGGVTTEQFF	TGTGCCAGTACTCGCGGGGGGGTTACAACTGAGCAGTTCTTC
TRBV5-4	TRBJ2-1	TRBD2	CASRLAGGPHNEQFF	TGTGCCAGCAGGCTAGCGGGAGGACCACACAATGAGCAGTTCTTC
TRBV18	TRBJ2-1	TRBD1	CASSRDLRDRGSEQFF	TGTGCCAGCTCACGGGACTTACGGGACAGGGGTTCTGAGCAGTTCTTC
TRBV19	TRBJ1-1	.	CASNGRSTEAFF	TGTGCCAGTAACGGGAGAAGCACTGAAGCTTTCTTT
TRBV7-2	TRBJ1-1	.	CASSLLGITEAFF	TGTGCCAGCAGCTTACTGGGGATAACTGAAGCTTTCTTT
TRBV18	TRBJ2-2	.	CASSRTGAGDTGELFF	TGTGCCAGCTCACGTACCGGGGCAGGGGACACCGGGGAGCTGTTTTTT
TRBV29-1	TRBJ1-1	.	CSVVDELPYTEAFF	TGCAGCGTTGTGGACGAACTTCCTTACACTGAAGCTTTCTTT
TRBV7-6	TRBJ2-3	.	CASSRGTPRIDTQYF	TGTGCCAGCAGCCGGGGGACACCCAGGATCGATACGCAGTATTTT
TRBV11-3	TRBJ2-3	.	CASSLERDTQYF	TGTGCCAGCAGCTTAGAAAGGGATACGCAGTATTTT
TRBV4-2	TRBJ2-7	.	CASSQDTGTSYEQYF	TGTGCCAGCAGCCAAGATACGGGAACTTCCTACGAGCAGTACTTC
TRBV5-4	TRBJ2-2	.	CASSFSGRVAGELFF	TGTGCCAGCAGCTTTTCAGGGCGGGTTGCCGGGGAGCTGTTTTTT
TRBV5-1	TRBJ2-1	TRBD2	CASSPEGLGTNEQFF	TGCGCCAGCAGCCCCGAGGGACTAGGGACCAATGAGCAGTTCTTC
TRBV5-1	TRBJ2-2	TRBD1	CASSRGTNRDRGTGELFF	TGCGCCAGCAGCCGAGGAACCAACCGGGACAGGGGAACCGGGGAGCTGTTTTTT
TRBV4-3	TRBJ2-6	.	CASSRLLQGRGVLTF	TGCGCCAGCAGCCGCTTACTTCAGGGTCGTGGAGTCCTGACTTTC
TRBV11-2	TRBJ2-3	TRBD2	CASSPGLRGPDTQYF	TGTGCCAGCAGCCCGGGACTAAGAGGACCAGATACGCAGTATTTT
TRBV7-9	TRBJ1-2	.	CASSDSGHNYGYTF	TGTGCCAGCAGCGATTCGGGCCATAACTATGGCTACACCTTC
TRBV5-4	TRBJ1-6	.	CASSLMGGNSPLHF	TGTGCCAGCAGCTTGATGGGGGGCAATTCACCCCTCCACTTT
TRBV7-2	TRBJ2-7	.	CASSPQGGGAYEQYF	TGTGCCAGCAGCCCACAGGGAGGTGGGGCTTACGAGCAGTACTTC
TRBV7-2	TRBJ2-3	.	CASSLRWRNSTDTQYF	TGTGCCAGCAGCTTGAGGTGGAGGAACTCCACAGATACGCAGTATTTT
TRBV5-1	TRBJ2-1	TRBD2	CASSLVRGWTSGRKVEQFF	TGCGCCAGCAGCTTGGTGAGGGGGTGGACTAGCGGGAGAAAGGTTGAGCAGTTCTTC